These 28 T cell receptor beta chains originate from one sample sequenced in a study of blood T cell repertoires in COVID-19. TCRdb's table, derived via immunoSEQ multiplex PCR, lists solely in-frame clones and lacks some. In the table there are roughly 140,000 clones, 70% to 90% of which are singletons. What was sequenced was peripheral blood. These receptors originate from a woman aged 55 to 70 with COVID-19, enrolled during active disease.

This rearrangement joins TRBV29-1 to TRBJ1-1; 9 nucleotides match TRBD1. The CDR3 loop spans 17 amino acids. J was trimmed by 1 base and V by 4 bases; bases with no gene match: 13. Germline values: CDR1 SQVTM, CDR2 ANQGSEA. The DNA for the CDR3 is TGCAGCGTTGGTCCGGGACAGGGTCGTCGGTGGAACACTGAAGCTTTCTTT. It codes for CSVGPGQGRRWNTEAFF.

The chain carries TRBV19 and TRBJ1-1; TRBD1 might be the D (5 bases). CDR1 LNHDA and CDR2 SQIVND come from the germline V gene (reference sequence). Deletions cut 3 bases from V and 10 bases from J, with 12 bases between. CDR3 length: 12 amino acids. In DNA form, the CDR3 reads TGTGCCAGTAGTATTCATCAGGGTATAGCTTTCTTT. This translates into CASSIHQGIAFF.

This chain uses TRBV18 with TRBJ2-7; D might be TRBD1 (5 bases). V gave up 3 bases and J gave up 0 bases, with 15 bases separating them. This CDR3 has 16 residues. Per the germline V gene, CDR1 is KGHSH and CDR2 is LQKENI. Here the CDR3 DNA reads TGTGCCAGCTCACCTCCAGGGCTACAAAGCTCCTACGAGCAGTACTTC. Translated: CASSPPGLQSSYEQYF.

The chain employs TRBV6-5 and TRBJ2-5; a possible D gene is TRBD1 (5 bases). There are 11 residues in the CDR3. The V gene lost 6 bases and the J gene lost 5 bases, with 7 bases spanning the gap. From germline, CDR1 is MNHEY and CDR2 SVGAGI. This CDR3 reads CASRGPETQYF. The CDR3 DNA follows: TGTGCCAGCAGGGGGCCGGAGACCCAGTACTTC.

The DNA of the CDR3 is TGTGCCAGCAGCTCAGGTTACAATGAGCAGTTCTTC. Translation: CASSSGYNEQFF. The chain joins TRBV11-3 to TRBJ2-1, with D unresolved. The CDR3 runs 12 residues. Germline V gene data show CDR1 as SGHNT and CDR2 as YENEEA. V lost 4 bases to trimming and J lost 4 bases, with 5 bases between them.

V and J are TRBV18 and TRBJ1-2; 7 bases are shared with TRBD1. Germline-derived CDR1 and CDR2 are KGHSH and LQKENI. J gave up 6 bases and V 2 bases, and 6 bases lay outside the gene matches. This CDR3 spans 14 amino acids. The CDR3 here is CASSPNRGWNGYTF. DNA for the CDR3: TGTGCCAGCTCACCAAACAGGGGATGGAATGGCTACACCTTC.

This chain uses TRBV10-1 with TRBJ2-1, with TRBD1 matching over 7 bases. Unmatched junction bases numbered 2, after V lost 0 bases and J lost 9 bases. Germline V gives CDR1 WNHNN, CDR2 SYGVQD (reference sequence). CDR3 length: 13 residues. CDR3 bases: TGCGCCAGCAGTGAGTCGGGGACAGCTGAGCAGTTCTTC. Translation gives CASSESGTAEQFF.

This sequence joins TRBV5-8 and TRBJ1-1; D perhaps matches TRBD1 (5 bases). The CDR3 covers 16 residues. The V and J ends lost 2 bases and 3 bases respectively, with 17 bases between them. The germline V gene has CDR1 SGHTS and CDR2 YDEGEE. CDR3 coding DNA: TGTGCCAGCAGCTTCCTGGGGGGACCTCTCGACACTGAAGCTTTCTTT. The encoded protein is CASSFLGGPLDTEAFF.

CDR3 amino acids: CASSRTGGEQPQHF. CDR3 bases: TGTGCCAGCAGTAGGACAGGGGGTGAGCAGCCCCAGCATTTT. This chain joins TRBV2 and TRBJ1-5, with 10 bases matching TRBD1. J lost 7 bases, V lost 5 bases, and 5 bases had no gene match. CDR3 size: 14 residues. CDR1 and CDR2 from the germline V gene are SNHLY and FYNNEI. Complete variable domain (other parts from reference TRBV2 and TRBJ1-5): EPEVTQTPSHQVTQMGQEVILRCVPISNHLYFYWYRQILGQKVEFLVSFYNNEISEKSEIFDDQFSVERPDGSNFTLKIRSTKLEDSAMYFCASSRTGGEQPQHFGDGTRLSIL.

CDR3: CASSFLGGGTEAFF. DNA for the CDR3: TGTGCCAGCAGTTTTTTAGGGGGTGGCACTGAAGCTTTCTTT. The chain carries TRBV27 and TRBJ1-1, with TRBD1 as a possible D gene (6 bases). With 3 bases removed from V and 4 bases from J, the gap between germline ends came to 12 bases. Germline V CDR1 and CDR2: MNHEY, SMNVEV (reference sequence). The CDR3 sequence is 14 residues long.

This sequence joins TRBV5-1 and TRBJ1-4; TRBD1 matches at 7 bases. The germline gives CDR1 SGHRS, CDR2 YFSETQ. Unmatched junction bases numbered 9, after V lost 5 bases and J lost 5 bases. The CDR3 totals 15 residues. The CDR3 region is CASRASGQLNEKLFF. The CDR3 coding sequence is TGCGCCAGCAGGGCTTCGGGACAGTTAAATGAAAAACTGTTTTTT.

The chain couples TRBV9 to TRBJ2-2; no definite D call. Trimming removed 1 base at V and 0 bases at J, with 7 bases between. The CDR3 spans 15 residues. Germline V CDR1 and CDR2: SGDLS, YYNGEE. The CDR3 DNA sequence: TGTGCCAGCAGCGTAACTATAACGAACACCGGGGAGCTGTTTTTT. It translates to CASSVTITNTGELFF. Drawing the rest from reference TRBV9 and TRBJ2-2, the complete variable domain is DSGVTQTPKHLITATGQRVTLRCSPRSGDLSVYWYQQSLDQGLQFLIQYYNGEERAKGNILERFSAQQFPDLHSELNLSSLELGDSALYFCASSVTITNTGELFFGEGSRLTVL.

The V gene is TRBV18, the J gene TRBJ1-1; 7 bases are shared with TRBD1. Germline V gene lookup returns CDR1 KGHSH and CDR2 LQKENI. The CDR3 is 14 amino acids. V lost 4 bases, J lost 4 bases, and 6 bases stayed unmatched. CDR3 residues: CASSQRQGITEAFF. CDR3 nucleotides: TGTGCCAGCTCACAACGACAGGGTATCACTGAAGCTTTCTTT.

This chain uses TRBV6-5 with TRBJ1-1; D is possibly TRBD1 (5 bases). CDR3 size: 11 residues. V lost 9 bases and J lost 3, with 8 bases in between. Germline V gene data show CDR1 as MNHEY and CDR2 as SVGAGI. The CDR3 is CASSRDTEAFF. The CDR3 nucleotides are TGTGCCAGTTCCAGGGACACTGAAGCTTTCTTT.

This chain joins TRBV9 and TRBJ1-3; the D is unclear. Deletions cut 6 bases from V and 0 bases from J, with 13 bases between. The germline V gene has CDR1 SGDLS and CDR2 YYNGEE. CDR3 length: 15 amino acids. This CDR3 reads CASTGGRGSGNTIYF. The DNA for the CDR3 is TGTGCCAGCACCGGCGGTCGAGGCTCTGGAAACACCATATATTTT.

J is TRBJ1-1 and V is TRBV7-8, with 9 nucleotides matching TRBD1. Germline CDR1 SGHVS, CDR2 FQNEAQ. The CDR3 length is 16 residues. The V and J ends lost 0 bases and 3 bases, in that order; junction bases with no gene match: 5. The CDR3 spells CASSLAGTGKDTEAFF. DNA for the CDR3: TGTGCCAGCAGCTTAGCGGGGACAGGGAAGGACACTGAAGCTTTCTTT.

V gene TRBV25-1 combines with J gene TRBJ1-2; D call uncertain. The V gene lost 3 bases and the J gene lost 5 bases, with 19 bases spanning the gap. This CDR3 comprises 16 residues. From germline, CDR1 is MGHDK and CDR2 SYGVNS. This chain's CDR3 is CASSDRRREGGYGYTF. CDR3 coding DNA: TGTGCCAGCAGTGACCGCCGAAGGGAAGGAGGATATGGCTACACCTTC.

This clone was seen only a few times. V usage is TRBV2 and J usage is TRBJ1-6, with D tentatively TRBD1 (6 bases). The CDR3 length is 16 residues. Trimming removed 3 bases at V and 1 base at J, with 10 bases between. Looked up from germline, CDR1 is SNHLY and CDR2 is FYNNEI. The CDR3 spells CASSDGGPSYNSPLHF. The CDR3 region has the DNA TGTGCCAGCAGTGACGGGGGGCCGTCCTATAATTCACCCCTCCACTTT.

The CDR3 spells CAARGYGNTIYF. The DNA for the CDR3 is TGTGCCGCCCGAGGGTACGGAAACACCATATATTTT. The rearrangement links TRBV6-5 to TRBJ1-3; D is ambiguous. This CDR3 has 12 residues. The germline CDR1 and CDR2 sequences are MNHEY and SVGAGI. V dropped 11 bases and J dropped 4 bases, with 12 bases sitting between them.

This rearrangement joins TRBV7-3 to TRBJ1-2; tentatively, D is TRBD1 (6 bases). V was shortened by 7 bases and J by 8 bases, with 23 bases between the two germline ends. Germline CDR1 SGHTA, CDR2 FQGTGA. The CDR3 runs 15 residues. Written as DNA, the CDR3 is TGTGCCAGCATCCCATGGGGGCAGGGACAAGGGGGCTACACCTTC. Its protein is CASIPWGQGQGGYTF.

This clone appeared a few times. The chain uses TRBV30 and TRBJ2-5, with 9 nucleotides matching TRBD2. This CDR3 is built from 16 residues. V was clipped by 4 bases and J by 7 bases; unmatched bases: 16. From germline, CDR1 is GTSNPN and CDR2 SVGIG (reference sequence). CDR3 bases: TGTGCCTGGAACCCGGGAGCGGGGGGTCAGGGCGGGACCCAGTACTTC. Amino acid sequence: CAWNPGAGGQGGTQYF.

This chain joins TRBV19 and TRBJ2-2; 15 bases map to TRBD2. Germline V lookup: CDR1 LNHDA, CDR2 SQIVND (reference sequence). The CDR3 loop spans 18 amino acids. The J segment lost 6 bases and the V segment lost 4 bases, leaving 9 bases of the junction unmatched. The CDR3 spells CASSNGLAGGPRAGELFF. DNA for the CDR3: TGTGCCAGTAGTAACGGACTAGCGGGAGGGCCGAGGGCCGGGGAGCTGTTTTTT.

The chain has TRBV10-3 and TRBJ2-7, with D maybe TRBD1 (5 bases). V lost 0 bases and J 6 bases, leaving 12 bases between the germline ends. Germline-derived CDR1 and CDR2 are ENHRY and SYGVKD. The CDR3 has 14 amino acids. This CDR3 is CAISESKGDGEQYV. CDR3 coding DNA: TGTGCCATCAGTGAGTCGAAAGGGGATGGCGAGCAGTACGTC.

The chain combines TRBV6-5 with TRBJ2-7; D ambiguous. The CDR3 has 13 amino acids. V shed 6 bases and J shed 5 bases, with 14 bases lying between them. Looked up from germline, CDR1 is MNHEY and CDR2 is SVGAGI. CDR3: CASSQQSTNEQYF. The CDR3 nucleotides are TGTGCCAGCAGCCAACAGTCCACCAACGAGCAGTACTTC.

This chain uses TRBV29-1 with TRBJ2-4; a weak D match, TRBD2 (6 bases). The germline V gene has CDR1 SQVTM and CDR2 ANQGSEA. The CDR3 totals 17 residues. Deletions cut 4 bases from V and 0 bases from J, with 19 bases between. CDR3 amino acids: CSVGNLASGLAKNIQYF. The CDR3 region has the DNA TGCAGCGTTGGCAATCTAGCGTCCGGGTTAGCCAAAAACATTCAGTACTTC.

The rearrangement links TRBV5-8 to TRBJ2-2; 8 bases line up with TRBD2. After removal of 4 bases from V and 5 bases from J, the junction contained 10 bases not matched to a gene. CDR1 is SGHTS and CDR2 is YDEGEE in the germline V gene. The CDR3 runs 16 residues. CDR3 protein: CASSQGPSGQTGELFF. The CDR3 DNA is TGTGCCAGCAGCCAAGGACCTAGCGGGCAAACCGGGGAGCTGTTTTTT.

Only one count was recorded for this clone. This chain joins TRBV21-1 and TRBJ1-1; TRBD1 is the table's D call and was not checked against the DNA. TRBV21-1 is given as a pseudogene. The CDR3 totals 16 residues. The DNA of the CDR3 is TGTGCCAGCAGCAAAGCGTACCCCGGGACAGACACTGAAGCTTTCTTT. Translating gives CASSKAYPGTDTEAFF.

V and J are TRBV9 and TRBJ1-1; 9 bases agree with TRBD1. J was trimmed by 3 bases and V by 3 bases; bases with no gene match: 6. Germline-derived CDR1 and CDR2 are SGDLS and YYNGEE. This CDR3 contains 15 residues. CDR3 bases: TGTGCCAGCAGCGGACGAACAGGGGGCTACACTGAAGCTTTCTTT. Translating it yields CASSGRTGGYTEAFF.